This T cell receptor (beta chain) derives from a study of beta chain features in type 1 diabetes. Regarding the study as a whole: Patients' naive, central memory and Treg TCRB repertoires seemed closer to one another than those of healthy donors. Shorter TCRB CDR3s, moderately but significantly so, marked every one of the four CD4+ subsets in Type 1 diabetes patients.

This CDR3 is built from 18 residues. After removal of 3 bases from V and 2 bases from J, the junction contained 13 bases not matched to a gene. Germline CDR1 reads MGHRA; CDR2 reads YSYEKL. cDNA synthesis used the whole RNA isolate, giving expressed TCRB sequences. Generated by immunoSEQ multiplex PCR, the TCRdb table keeps only in-frame clones and is missing some. The sample has about 230,000 clones, 7.5% to 10% seen once. On this clone: What it binds is not known.

Researchers reported sorting CD4+ naive, central memory, regulatory and stem cell-like memory cells via CD45RO/CCR7/CD25/CD127/CD95/CD27. The rearrangement uses TRBV4-1 and TRBJ1-2; 9 bases line up with TRBD1. The sequence was collected from a woman under 30 in good health. The specimen sequenced was naive CD4+ T cells from blood. In DNA form, the CDR3 reads TGCGCCAGCAGCCACCCGGGGGACAGGGTAGATTGGAACTATGGCTACACCTTC. Amino acids: CASSHPGDRVDWNYGYTF.